Described below is a single T cell receptor (beta chain) sequence and its context. Its antigen is unknown. One base away there is no much larger clone; base qualities are not given. The data were obtained in a study of OX40 agonist ivuxolimab in advanced cancers. Background on the whole study: The costimulatory receptor OX40 (CD134) was targeted by ivuxolimab, a fully human IgG2 agonistic monoclonal antibody. Intravenous ivuxolimab was administered to patients every 2 weeks at six dose levels: 0.01, 0.1, 0.3, 1.5, 3 and 10 mg/kg. Of the approximately 54 dose-escalation patients, hepatocellular carcinoma was present in approximately 20, melanoma in around 15, renal cell carcinoma in 9 and head and neck cancer in 9. The dose-escalation cohort was roughly 87% male with a mean age of approximately 59 years, ranging from roughly 20 to 80. Prior anti-PD-1, anti-PD-L1 or anti-CTLA-4 therapy was permitted, and 40% of dose-escalation patients had received checkpoint inhibitors. Partial responses occurred in three dose-escalation patients, of whom one had hepatocellular carcinoma and two had cutaneous melanoma. Peripheral TCRbeta sequencing was intended to test whether TCR sequence diversity was altered and clonal T-cell expansion was caused by ivuxolimab. The paper covers the monotherapy dose-escalation part of the phase I ivuxolimab trial, which included N ≈ 50 patients.

Patients with a history of autoimmune disease or receiving systemic immunosuppression were excluded from the trial. Peripheral blood for TCR sequencing was collected from all dose cohorts at baseline, on cycle 4 day 1, and on cycle 7 day 1. Samples were obtained from an open-label, multicenter, first-in-human phase I dose-escalation trial of ivuxolimab. Adults with locally advanced or metastatic head and neck squamous cell, hepatocellular, melanoma or renal cell carcinoma were enrolled in the trial. CD4+ and CD8+ T cells were sorted separately from peripheral blood before TCR sequencing. For sequencing of the TCRbeta CDR3 region, genomic DNA was extracted from the sorted cells. TCRbeta CDR3 regions were sequenced using the immunoSEQ Assay. The table comes from immuneACCESS by way of TCRdb, which keeps in-frame sequences with V and J called. Part of the clones is missing from these tables; in studies checked, under half for an unresolved V gene and the rest for unknown reasons. In this sample the table shows over 55,000 clones, around 80% of which occur a single time. Clones ranked in the top ten supply roughly 1.6% of the sample.

Results the study describes overall, beyond this receptor: In the 0.1-3.0 mg/kg groups, partial responders were among the patients with the lowest normalized peripheral clonal expansion, particularly in CD8+ T cells. The antigen specificity of the clonally expanded peripheral T cells was not determined. On average, CD8+ T cells showed more expanded clones than CD4+ T cells after ivuxolimab. Clonal expansion of both CD4+ and CD8+ blood T cells was observed from baseline to week 6 at doses 0.1 to 3.0 mg/kg. Low levels of normalized T-cell clonal expansion were also shown by some nonresponding patients.

The CDR3 runs 12 residues from the cysteine to the phenylalanine. Of all the DNA, just the CDR3 is kept, 36 bases in frame from base 1. The V end loses 3 bases and the J end loses 7 bases, and a stretch of 9 bases separates them. CDR1 and CDR2 are read off the germline V gene as SNHLY and FYNNEI. Sequencing used CD4+ or CD8+ T cells sorted from blood, obtained in a trial of the OX40 agonist ivuxolimab. The chain employs TRBV2 and TRBJ1-2; a confident D gene designation cannot be given. The source of this sequence is an adult with an advanced solid tumor such as melanoma, head and neck, liver or kidney cancer. The CDR3 amino acid sequence is: CASSEGSIGYTF. The sequenced DNA: TGTGCCAGCAGTGAGGGATCAATTGGCTACACCTTC.